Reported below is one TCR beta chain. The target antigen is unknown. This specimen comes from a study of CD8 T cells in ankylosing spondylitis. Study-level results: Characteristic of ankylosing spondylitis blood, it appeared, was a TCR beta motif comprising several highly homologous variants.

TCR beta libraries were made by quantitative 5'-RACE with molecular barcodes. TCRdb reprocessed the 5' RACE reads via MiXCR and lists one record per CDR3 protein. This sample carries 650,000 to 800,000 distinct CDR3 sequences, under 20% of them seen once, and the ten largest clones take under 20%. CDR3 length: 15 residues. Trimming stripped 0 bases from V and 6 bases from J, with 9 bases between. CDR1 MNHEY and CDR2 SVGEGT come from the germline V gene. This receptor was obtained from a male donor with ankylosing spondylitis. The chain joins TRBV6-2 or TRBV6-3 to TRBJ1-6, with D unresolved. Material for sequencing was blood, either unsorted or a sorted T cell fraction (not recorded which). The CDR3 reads CASSYSAGRNSPLHF. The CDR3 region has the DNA TGTGCCAGCAGTTACTCCGCTGGTCGTAATTCACCCCTCCACTTT.